Sequencing of this T cell receptor beta chain was carried out in a study of shared clonotypes between healthy human individuals. Study conclusions and caveats: Sampling included only blood; tissue repertoires likely differ.

CDR1 is SGHNT and CDR2 is YYREEE in the germline V gene (reference sequence). With 0 bases clipped from V and 4 bases from J, the junction kept 9 bases outside the gene matches. This CDR3 has 16 amino acids. Amplification in unsorted PBMC replicate PCRs started from roughly 330 ng DNA, which equals about 30,000 T cell genomes. Data came from immunoSEQ multiplex PCR; TCRdb stores just in-frame clones and leaves some out. This sample has around 450,000 clones; about 76% occur once, and the top ten carry 13%. Among the donors, all were Caucasian adults who lived in Nashville, Tennessee. About this clone itself: As yet, its antigen is unknown.

The TCR originated in a woman in her 40s in good health. Some clones in this sample may be carry-over from other donors' samples. Sequencing was done on a sample of PBMCs. The V gene is TRBV5-4, the J gene TRBJ2-7; 8 bases line up with TRBD2. This CDR3 reads CASSLGSGGPIYEQYF. CDR3 DNA: TGTGCCAGCAGCTTGGGATCGGGAGGGCCAATTTACGAGCAGTACTTC. The complete variable domain, with remaining parts taken from reference TRBV5-4 and TRBJ2-7, reads ETGVTQSPTHLIKTRGQQVTLRCSSQSGHNTVSWYQQALGQGPQFIFQYYREEENGRGNFPPRFSGLQFPNYSSELNVNALELDDSALYLCASSLGSGGPIYEQYFGPGTRLTVT.